Below, 15 T cell receptor beta chains from the same sample are listed, as sequenced in a study of T-cell reconstitution after alpha-beta-depleted transplantation in children. Unique molecular identifiers were built into the TCRbeta library. Each CDR3 protein is one row after TCRdb ran MiXCR on the PCR reads. Of around 700,000 distinct CDR3 sequences listed, under 15% are singletons. The material was PBMCs, obtained before TCRalphabeta/CD19-depleted stem cell transplant. The origin of the receptors is a girl aged 2 to 9 with congenital amegakaryocytic thrombocytopenia, due to receive a stem cell transplant.

This clonotype came up many times. CDR3 sequence reads: CASSRLAGINEQFF. The CDR3 nucleotides read TGTGCCAGCAGCAGACTAGCGGGGATCAATGAGCAGTTCTTC. The gene calls are TRBV7-8 and TRBJ2-1; 11 bases align to TRBD2. The CDR3 sequence is 14 residues long. The V gene end was trimmed by 5 bases and the J gene end by 6 bases; junction bases not matched to a gene: 3. Germline CDR1 and CDR2: SGHVS and FQNEAQ.

The table lists this clonotype with many counts. The chain joins TRBV24-1 to TRBJ2-1, with TRBD1 identical over 7 bases. The CDR3 has 15 amino acids. V lost 5 bases, J lost 4 bases, and 7 bases stayed unmatched. CDR1 and CDR2 from the germline V gene are KGHDR and SFDVKD. The CDR3 nucleotides read TGTGCCACCAGTGGAGGGACAGAAGTTTACAATGAGCAGTTCTTC. It specifies CATSGGTEVYNEQFF.

This clonotype was seen repeatedly, ten times or more. The chain is built from TRBV9 and TRBJ2-4, with D possibly matching TRBD1 (6 bases). There are 19 residues in the CDR3. In germline, CDR1 is SGDLS, CDR2 YYNGEE. V dropped 0 bases and J dropped 1 base, with 20 bases sitting between them. CDR3 DNA: TGTGCCAGCAGCGTAGATGGGGGCGATGCGGATGCCGCCAAAAACATTCAGTACTTC. Translation: CASSVDGGDADAAKNIQYF.

This clonotype was picked up many times. V and J are TRBV20-1 and TRBJ1-2; no definite D call. Germline loops: CDR1 DFQATT, CDR2 SNEGSKA (reference sequence). V was cut by 1 base and J by 2 bases, with 11 bases left in between. The CDR3 runs 14 residues. The CDR3 DNA follows: TGCAGTGCTAGAGGGCACGGACGGAACTATGGCTACACCTTC. This gives the protein CSARGHGRNYGYTF.

As to this clonotype: The junction departs from germline at one end; a sequencing error may be responsible. The V gene is TRBV5-1, the J gene TRBJ1-5; D is possibly TRBD1 (5 bases). This CDR3 spans 15 amino acids. Looked up from germline, CDR1 is SGHRS and CDR2 is YFSETQ. CDR3 coding DNA: TGCGCCAGCAGCCCATCCGGCGGGGGGAGGCAGCCCCAGCCTTTT. This codes for CASSPSGGGRQPQPF.

This clonotype showed up just a few times. The V gene is TRBV5-6, the J gene TRBJ2-7, with 10 bases aligning to TRBD2. CDR1 SGHDT and CDR2 YYEEEE come from the germline V gene. This CDR3 comprises 16 residues. V shed 4 bases, J shed 7 bases, and the junction held 14 bases outside the gene matches. The CDR3 is CASSEDPVAGGSEQYF. The CDR3 coding sequence is TGTGCCAGCAGCGAAGACCCCGTAGCGGGAGGATCTGAGCAGTACTTC.

Ten or more counts support this clonotype. V and J are TRBV29-1 and TRBJ2-1; TRBD2 matches 8 bases. The CDR3 is 13 residues long. Trimming took 7 bases from V and 5 from J; bases not matched to a gene: 7. The germline CDR1 and CDR2 sequences are SQVTM and ANQGSEA. The CDR3 loop is CSAETSVHNEQFF. In DNA, the CDR3 is TGCAGCGCCGAGACTAGCGTTCACAATGAGCAGTTCTTC.

This clonotype was seen at least ten times. The genes are TRBV5-5 and TRBJ2-5; 8 bases align to TRBD2. CDR1 is SGHKS and CDR2 is YYEKEE in the germline V gene (reference sequence). This CDR3 has 14 amino acids. After removal of 0 bases from V and 6 bases from J, the junction contained 4 bases not matched to a gene. The CDR3 DNA follows: TGTGCCAGCAGCTTGGGGACTAGCTCACAGACCCAGTACTTC. It translates to CASSLGTSSQTQYF. Combining the CDR3 with reference TRBV5-5 and TRBJ2-5 gives the whole variable domain DAGVTQSPTHLIKTRGQQVTLRCSPISGHKSVSWYQQVLGQGPQFIFQYYEKEERGRGNFPDRFSARQFPNYSSELNVNALLLGDSALYLCASSLGTSSQTQYFGPGTRLLVL.

The chain is built from TRBV30 and TRBJ1-1, with D hard to call. The ends were cut back, 4 bases at V and 2 bases at J, with 14 bases in the middle. The CDR3 is 14 amino acids. Germline loops: CDR1 GTSNPN, CDR2 SVGIG (reference sequence). CDR3 protein: CAWITWLGNTEAFF. The CDR3 DNA follows: TGTGCCTGGATTACATGGTTGGGAAACACTGAAGCTTTCTTT.

Ten or more counts support this clonotype. The chain combines TRBV5-1 with TRBJ2-1; the match to TRBD2 covers 11 bases. CDR1 is SGHRS, CDR2 YFSETQ, per germline. J was trimmed by 2 bases and V by 4 bases; bases with no gene match: 2. The length of the CDR3 is 15 residues. In DNA, the CDR3 is TGCGCCAGCAGCGGGACTAGCGGTCCCTACAATGAGCAGTTCTTC. It encodes CASSGTSGPYNEQFF.

There are many counts of this clonotype. The V call is TRBV20-1, the J call TRBJ2-3, with D perhaps TRBD1 or TRBD2 (5 bases each). The CDR3 has 16 residues. Trimming cost V 6 bases and J 0 bases, with 19 bases left between them. Germline CDR1 reads DFQATT; CDR2 reads SNEGSKA (reference sequence). The CDR3 sequence is CSAIDLLEGSTDTQYF. CDR3 sequence (DNA): TGCAGTGCCATAGACCTATTAGAGGGGAGCACAGATACGCAGTATTTT.

This clonotype was counted ten times or more. The V call is TRBV20-1, the J call TRBJ2-1, with TRBD1 identical over 7 bases. Germline V gives CDR1 DFQATT, CDR2 SNEGSKA (reference sequence). Trimming removed 6 bases from V and 2 bases from J; junction bases left unmatched: 7. CDR3 length: 14 amino acids. The DNA of the CDR3 is TGCAGTGCCAACCGGGACAGAGCCTACAATGAGCAGTTCTTC. Residues: CSANRDRAYNEQFF.

This clonotype was recorded only once. The rearrangement links TRBV21-1 to TRBJ1-5; the DNA was not compared with TRBD1, the D call given in the table. TRBV21-1 is a recognized pseudogene. The CDR3 covers 16 residues. The CDR3 DNA follows: TGTGCCAGCAGCAGTATCCGAACAGGGGGCGATCAGCCCCAGCATTTT. Translation: CASSSIRTGGDQPQHF.

This clonotype has a count of ten or more. CDR3 loop: CASQTGGIETQYF. The CDR3 nucleotides read TGTGCCAGCCAAACAGGGGGCATAGAGACCCAGTACTTC. The chain joins TRBV2 to TRBJ2-5, with TRBD1 identical over 9 bases. V lost 8 bases to trimming and J lost 4 bases; unmatched junction nucleotides: 5. Germline V gene lookup returns CDR1 SNHLY and CDR2 FYNNEI. The CDR3 is 13 residues long.

This clonotype was seen ten or more times. The rearrangement joins TRBV12-3 or TRBV12-4 to TRBJ1-1, with no clear D. The CDR3 consists of 14 residues. Trimming pared 3 bases from V and 6 bases from J, leaving 14 bases between. The CDR3 region is CASSFGILGAEAFF. The CDR3 region has the DNA TGTGCCAGCAGTTTTGGTATCCTAGGTGCTGAAGCTTTCTTT.